The TCR beta chain described here comes from a study of post-analysis software for immune sequencing data. Study outcomes and limitations: Patients used several TRBV segments, including TRBV5-6, TRBV5-1 and TRBV20-1, more often than controls.

The V and J ends lost 5 bases and 7 bases respectively, with 13 bases between them. The CDR3 runs 13 residues. Per the germline V gene, CDR1 is MDHEN and CDR2 is SYDVKM. Unique molecular identifiers were carried by the TCR beta cDNA libraries. TCRdb independently ran MiXCR on the PCR reads; one entry per CDR3 protein. The data show approximately 770,000 distinct CDR3 sequences, under 60% seen once. Comments on this clonotype: Its antigen remains unknown. This could be a read error, since a much larger clone is one nucleotide away.

The sequence was collected from a girl aged 10 to 17 with multiple sclerosis. The gene calls are TRBV28 and TRBJ2-3, with a tentative D call TRBD1 (6 bases). Material: blood. CDR3 sequence (DNA): TGTGCCAGCAGTCCCACAGGGAGTAATACGCAGTATTTT. This encodes CASSPTGSNTQYF.